This T cell receptor (beta chain) was obtained from a study of cytomegalovirus exposure and HLA in healthy donors (dated by TCRdb to the late 2010s). At the level of the whole study: In an earlier analysis of 550 to 750 of the donors, roughly 300 Gb of sequence data and 120 million or so unique TCR beta sequences from 150 million to 200 million T cells were reported. In a later genetic analysis, genome-wide SNP genotypes for about three fifths of the roughly 670 donors were used, and that subset was treated as a discovery cohort. Among about 360 genotyped donors of the cohort, an average of about 240,000 unique TCR beta nucleotide sequences were sequenced per donor, roughly 18% of them non-productive. The number of donors typed differed by locus, with roughly 620-640 for A, B, C, DRB1 and DQB1, roughly 520 for DQA1, approximately 580 for DPA1, and around 460 for DPB1. The study was designed to test whether signatures of past pathogen exposure could be identified by cataloging public T cell receptors. Along with the 666-subject first cohort, a separate validation cohort of over a hundred different subjects was used. HLA typing covered class I and class II loci at four-digit resolution. To study patterns of TCR occurrence, a later analysis re-analyzed previously published TCR beta repertoires from 700 or so donors and added high-resolution HLA genotyping. To predict cytomegalovirus infection status, the study combined high-throughput TCR immunosequencing, statistical association of individual TCRs with disease status, and machine learning. The study used immunosequencing to profile the T cell repertoires of around 600 subjects and linked those repertoires to cytomegalovirus serostatus. In an earlier analysis of 500 to 650 of the donors, high-throughput TCR beta sequencing was used to judge whether each TCR beta V gene segment behaved as functional or pseudogenic. The later analysis used no new phenotypic data to find candidate immune exposures, relying instead on TCR beta sequences and their occurrence across donors. An early release that covered 640 HLA-typed donors contained 250 to 350 gigabases of sequencing data and about 84 million unique TCR sequences. Alongside the repertoire data, information on donor age, sex, ethnicity and CMV serostatus was compiled. All discovery cohort repertoires had been generated on a single sequencing platform. The genetic ancestry cluster associated with self-reported Caucasian donors included over 65% of the approximately 430 genotyped donors. Four or five DR-DQ haplotypes were handled as single units for association and clustering, since linkage in the cohort was strong.

Libraries came from the immunoSEQ multiplex PCR assay. The multiplex PCR relied on a mix of 60 forward primers for TCR Vbeta segments and 13 reverse primers for TCR Jbeta segments. The CDR3 region of rearranged TCR beta genes was amplified from genomic DNA by a multiplex PCR assay. On the Illumina HiSeq System, the amplified TCR beta libraries were sequenced as 87-base-pair reads. The paper's data handling went like this. In a later analysis, tens of millions of unique TCR beta chains were counted across the approximately 670 repertoires, and roughly 11 million of these chains were shared by at least two donors. Raw reads were error-corrected and collapsed into unique sequences with a nearest-neighbor algorithm that merged closely related sequences to remove PCR and sequencing errors. To assign V, D and J gene segments, CDR3 sequences were aligned to IMGT reference sequences. For a sequence to be retained, at least a six-nucleotide match to both a V gene segment and a J gene segment was required. A rearrangement counted as productive if the CDR3 had no stop codons and remained in frame with V and J, and every other rearrangement counted as non-productive. CDR3 was defined according to IMGT convention as the region running from the second conserved V-encoded cysteine to the conserved J-encoded phenylalanine. The earlier analysis of roughly 590 of the donors excluded any sequence lacking an unambiguous match to a single V gene segment. An earlier analysis of a few hundred of the donors classified V segments as functional when productive rearrangements were above 56.7% and as segregating when the standard deviation between donors was above 5%. A statistical classification framework was developed to diagnose cytomegalovirus status using the catalog of TCR beta chain sequences. In a later analysis, V and J genes were assigned by comparing TCR nucleotide sequences against IMGT/GENE-DB human TR gene sequences. The TCRdist pipeline was used in a later analysis to assign CDR3 sequences and most-parsimonious VDJ recombination scenarios. In a later analysis, every TCR beta chain was defined by the combination of its CDR3 amino acid sequence and its V-gene family, and reads without a unique V-gene family were dropped. In a later analysis, fewer than 600 highly shared, low-generation-probability nucleotide sequences were removed to address suspected cross-contamination and a sequencing artifact. A later analysis calculated a clonal expansion index for each public chain from normalized within-repertoire ranks of inferred template counts. In a later analysis, generation probabilities were computed using a VDJ recombination model fitted to out-of-frame rearrangements, and the results were checked against IGoR. In a later analysis, TCR-TCR, TCR-HLA and TCR-CMV co-occurrence was scored with hypergeometric tests, and a repertoire-size bias correction was applied to TCR pairs. To estimate false discovery rates, a later analysis permuted the HLA or CMV assignments 20 times. In a later analysis, co-occurring TCRs were grouped using DBSCAN, with TCRdist sequence similarity added in when clustering inside HLA-allele-positive subsets. For co-occurrence clustering, repertoires with fewer than 30,000 or more than 120,000 public chains were excluded, along with roughly 5 repertoires with anomalous nucleotide sharing. TCRdb took this table from immuneACCESS and kept in-frame rearrangements with V and J called. Such tables lack part of the clones; where checked against another copy, unresolved V genes explain under half of the gap, and the rest is unexplained. V and J calls and clone size are those listed in that table; D and trimming were worked out from the DNA. The sample has 95,000 to 150,000 clones on record, roughly 87% of them singletons. The ten largest clones add up to around 1.5% of the sample.

The cohort comprised 670 or so healthy bone marrow donors. At the time of sampling, every cohort member was nominally healthy, though immune exposures that went unrecorded were likely present. The donor tested CMV seronegative and was one of the 352 seronegative cohort members. Every donor gave a peripheral blood sample, and the peripheral blood mononuclear cells from that sample were used for TCR beta sequencing. Genomic DNA was extracted from the blood cell samples with the Qiagen DNeasy Blood Extraction Kit. A remark on this clone: What antigen it recognizes has not been identified. The sample holds no much larger clone one base away, and base qualities are not on file.

The junction shows trimming of 3 bases on V and 4 bases on J, and the gene matches do not reach 3 bases of it. Via the germline V gene, CDR1 is SGHTA and CDR2 FQGNSA. The CDR3 contains 15 residues, cysteine and phenylalanine counted. Only CDR3 DNA is held: 45 bases, read in frame from base 1. Study-wide conclusions, independent of this receptor: Some IMGT-functional V segments, including TRBV6-2 and TRBV6-3, could not be distinguished by the 87-base-pair reads and were therefore excluded. A group of highly shared sequence variants was considered likely to be a technical artifact of the sequencing pipeline. Only TCR beta chains were sequenced in this cohort, and the absence of alpha or paired-chain data limited detectable features. A later analysis associated 16,951 TCR beta sequences with specific HLA alleles at a false discovery rate of 0.05. In an earlier analysis of around 500 of the donors, most TCR beta V segments appeared in productive rearrangements about 87% or about 30% of the time, broadly matching IMGT annotations. The classifier was reported to diagnose cytomegalovirus status with high specificity and sensitivity in both the original cohort and the validation cohort. Assigning TCR associations to individual alleles was difficult when HLA alleles, especially DR and DQ, strongly co-occurred. In a later analysis, HLA-associated TCR beta chains showed more clonal expansion and lower generation probabilities than non-associated chains that were equally common. Roughly uniform sequencing depth across donors was assumed in presence/absence analyses, although this assumption may not hold. In a later analysis, most CMV-associated TCR beta chains were found to appear HLA-restricted, with HLA associations seemingly driven largely by CMV exposure. In a later analysis, the rate of TCR association differed among HLA loci, with DRB1 alleles having the most associated TCRs and HLA-C alleles having the fewest. Because HLA typing was missing for some donors at each locus, association tests included only the typed subset. Correlated functional status among segregating V segments might reflect linkage disequilibrium, but an unknown experimental factor could not be ruled out. Most TCR sequences were observed very rarely across donors, whereas some public TCRs were present in many individuals. Over 15 rarely observed V segments, including chromosome 9 orphons, were excluded from the earlier analysis of just under 600 of the donors because counts were too low. CMV serostatus was the only immune exposure information available for the cohort. Several of the top co-occurrence clusters appeared to be linked to parvovirus B19, influenza, CMV and Epstein-Barr virus, according to a later analysis. A few of the identified cytomegalovirus-associated TCR beta chains were confirmed in vitro to be specific for cytomegalovirus antigens. According to the authors, the approach could potentially be generalized to other disease states and immunological phenotypes. In a later genetic analysis, a missense DCLRE1C variant was associated with V-gene and J-gene trimming of TCR beta chains, and the association was replicated in an independent cohort. The study gave a list of about 170 TCR beta chains associated with cytomegalovirus. A further reported finding was that TCR beta sequences accurately predicted the HLA-A and HLA-B alleles for most subjects in the first cohort. A later genetic analysis reported fewer N-insertions in productive TCRs among donors in an Asian-associated ancestry cluster than the approximately 670-donor mean.

The receptor's source is a young woman in good health and CMV-seronegative. Sample: PBMCs. The rearrangement joined TRBV7-2 to TRBJ2-1; 10 of the junction bases match TRBD1. The CDR3 protein: CASSLTGGVYNEQFF. The DNA sequence is given as TGTGCCAGCAGCTTGACAGGGGGCGTTTACAATGAGCAGTTCTTC.